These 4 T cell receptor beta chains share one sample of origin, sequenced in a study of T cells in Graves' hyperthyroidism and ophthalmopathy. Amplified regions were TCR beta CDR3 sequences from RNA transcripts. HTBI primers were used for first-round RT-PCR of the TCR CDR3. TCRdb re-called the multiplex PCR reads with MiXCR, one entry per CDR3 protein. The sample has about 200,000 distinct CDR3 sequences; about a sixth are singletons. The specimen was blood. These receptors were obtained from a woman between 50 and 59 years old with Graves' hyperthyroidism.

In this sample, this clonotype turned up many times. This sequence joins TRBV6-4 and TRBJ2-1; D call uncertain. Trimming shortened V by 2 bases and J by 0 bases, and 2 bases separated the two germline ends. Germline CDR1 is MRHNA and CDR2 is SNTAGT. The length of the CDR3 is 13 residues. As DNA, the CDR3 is TGTGCCAGCAGTGACCGCTCCTACAATGAGCAGTTCTTC. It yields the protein CASSDRSYNEQFF.

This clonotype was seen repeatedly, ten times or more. The chain's CDR3 is CASSLGSVNYGYTF. CDR3 DNA: TGTGCCAGCAGCTTAGGGTCCGTTAACTATGGCTACACCTTC. V usage is TRBV7-8 and J usage is TRBJ1-2; D remains unclear. The CDR3 covers 14 residues. Trimming removed 1 base from V and 1 base from J, with 7 bases in between. The germline CDR1 and CDR2 sequences are SGHVS and FQNEAQ.

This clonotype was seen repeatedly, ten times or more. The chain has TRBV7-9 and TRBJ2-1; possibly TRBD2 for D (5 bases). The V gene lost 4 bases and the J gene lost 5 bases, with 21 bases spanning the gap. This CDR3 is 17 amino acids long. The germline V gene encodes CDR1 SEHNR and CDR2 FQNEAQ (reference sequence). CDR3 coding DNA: TGTGCCAGCAGCTCTCCCGGGCGGGTACCCCTCCACAATGAGCAGTTCTTC. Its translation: CASSSPGRVPLHNEQFF.

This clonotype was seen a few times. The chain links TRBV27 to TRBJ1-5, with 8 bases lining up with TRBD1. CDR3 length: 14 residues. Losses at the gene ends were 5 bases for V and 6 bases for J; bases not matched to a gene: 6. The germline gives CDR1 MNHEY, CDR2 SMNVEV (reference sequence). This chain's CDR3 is CASSMTGAGQPQHF. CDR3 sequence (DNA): TGTGCCAGCAGTATGACAGGGGCGGGTCAGCCCCAGCATTTT.